This note documents a single T cell receptor (beta chain) sequence. The sample originates from a study of blood T cell repertoires in COVID-19. Method: immunoSEQ multiplex PCR; TCRdb's copy keeps in-frame clones and lacks some. Here the sample spans roughly 300,000 clones, just over 85% being singletons. Among Cohort 3 donors, those recovered had two negative PCRs, clearance, or symptom resolution. The CDR3 has 15 amino acids. From germline, CDR1 is LNHDA and CDR2 SQIVND (reference sequence). Unmatched junction bases numbered 7, after V lost 7 bases and J lost 5 bases. V usage is TRBV19 and J usage is TRBJ1-4; TRBD1 matches at 10 bases. This receptor was identified in a young man who had recovered from COVID-19. The specimen sequenced was PBMCs or T cells enriched from blood (not recorded which). CDR3 sequence reads: CASTRQGARNEKLFF. Here the CDR3 DNA reads TGTGCCAGTACGCGACAGGGGGCTAGAAATGAAAAACTGTTTTTT. The variable domain in full, completed from reference TRBV19 and TRBJ1-4, reads DGGITQSPKYLFRKEGQNVTLSCEQNLNHDAMYWYRQDPGQGLRLIYYSQIVNDFQKGDIAEGYSVSREKKESFPLTVTSAQKNPTAFYLCASTRQGARNEKLFFGSGTQLSVL.